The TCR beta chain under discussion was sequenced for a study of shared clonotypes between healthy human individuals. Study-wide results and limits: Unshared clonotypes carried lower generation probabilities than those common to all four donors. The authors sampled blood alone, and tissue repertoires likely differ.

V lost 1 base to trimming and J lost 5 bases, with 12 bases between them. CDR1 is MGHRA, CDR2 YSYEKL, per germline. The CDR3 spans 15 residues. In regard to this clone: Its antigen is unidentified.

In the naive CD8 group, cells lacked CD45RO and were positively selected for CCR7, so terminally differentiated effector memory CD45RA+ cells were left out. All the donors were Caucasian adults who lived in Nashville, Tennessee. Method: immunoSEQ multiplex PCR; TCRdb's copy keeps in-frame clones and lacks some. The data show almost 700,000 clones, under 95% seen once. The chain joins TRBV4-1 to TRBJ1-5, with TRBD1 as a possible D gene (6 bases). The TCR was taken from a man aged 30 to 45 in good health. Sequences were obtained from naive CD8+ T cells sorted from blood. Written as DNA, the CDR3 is TGCGCCAGCAGCCAAGCGATACAGGGATATCAGCCCCAGCATTTT. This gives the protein CASSQAIQGYQPQHF.